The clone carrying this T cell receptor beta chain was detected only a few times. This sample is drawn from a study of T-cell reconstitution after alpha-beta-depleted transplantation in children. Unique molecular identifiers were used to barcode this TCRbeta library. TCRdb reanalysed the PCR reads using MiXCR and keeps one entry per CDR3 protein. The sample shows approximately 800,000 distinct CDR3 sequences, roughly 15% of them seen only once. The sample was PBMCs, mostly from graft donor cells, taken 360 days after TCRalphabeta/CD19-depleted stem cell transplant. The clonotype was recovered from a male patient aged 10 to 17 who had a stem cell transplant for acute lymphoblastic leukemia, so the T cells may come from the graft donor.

CDR3 residues: CASSSTFGAANTGELFF. The DNA for the CDR3 is TGTGCCAGCAGCTCCACCTTCGGAGCCGCGAACACCGGGGAGCTGTTTTTT. This rearrangement joins TRBV6-1 to TRBJ2-2; D is unresolved. V lost 6 bases to trimming and J lost 0 bases, with 17 bases between them. CDR3 length equals 17 residues. Germline CDR1 is MNHNS and CDR2 is SASEGT.